This T cell receptor beta chain was identified in a study of T cell responses to AZD1222 COVID-19 vaccine. The study's findings and limits: Donors were largely white British and mainly female; clonal diversity was possibly underestimated.

Concerning this clone: No antigen is known for it.

Germline V gene data show CDR1 as LNHDA and CDR2 as SQIVND (reference sequence). The CDR3 runs to 12 residues. The V end was cut by 5 bases, the J end by 11 bases, with 13 bases between. The method was immunoSEQ multiplex PCR; TCRdb's version includes in-frame clones alone and lacks a portion of them. The table has about 120,000 clones, 85% to 90% seen once; the top ten hold about 3%. The input for sequencing was peripheral blood, taken on day 0 of AZD1222 vaccination. The chain is built from TRBV19 and TRBJ1-5; D is possibly TRBD1 (5 bases). The TCR was taken from an adult in good health. The CDR3 loop is CASSFPDTAQHF. The CDR3 DNA follows: TGTGCCAGTAGTTTCCCGGACACGGCCCAGCATTTT.